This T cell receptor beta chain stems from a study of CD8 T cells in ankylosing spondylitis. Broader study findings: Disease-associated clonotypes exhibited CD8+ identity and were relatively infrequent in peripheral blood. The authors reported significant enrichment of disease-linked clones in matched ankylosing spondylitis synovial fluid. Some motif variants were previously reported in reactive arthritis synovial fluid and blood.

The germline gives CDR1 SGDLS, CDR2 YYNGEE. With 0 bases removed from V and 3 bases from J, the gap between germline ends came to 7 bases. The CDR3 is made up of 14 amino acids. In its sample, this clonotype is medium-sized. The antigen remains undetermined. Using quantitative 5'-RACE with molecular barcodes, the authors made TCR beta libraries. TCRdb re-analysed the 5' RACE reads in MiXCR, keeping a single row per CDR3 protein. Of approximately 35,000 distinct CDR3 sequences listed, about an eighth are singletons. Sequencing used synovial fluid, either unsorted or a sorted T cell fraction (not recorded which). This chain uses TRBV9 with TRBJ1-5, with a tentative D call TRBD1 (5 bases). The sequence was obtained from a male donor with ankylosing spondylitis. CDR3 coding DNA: TGTGCCAGCAGCGTAGGGGGCCCCAATCAGCCCCAGCATTTT. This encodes CASSVGGPNQPQHF.